The entry below gives a single T cell receptor (beta chain) sequence along with its context. The CDR3 length is 14 residues. Trimming took 6 bases from V and 1 from J, leaving 12 bases between them. The germline gives CDR1 SGDLS, CDR2 YYNGEE. These data come from a study of blood T cell repertoires in COVID-19. Per the authors' pipeline: Estimates of nucleated cell counts were drawn from the amplification of reference gene primers. TCRdb's table, derived via immunoSEQ multiplex PCR, lists solely in-frame clones and lacks some. The V and J calls and clone size come from that table; D and trimming were worked out from the DNA. The table lists 490,000 or so clones, approximately 87% of them singletons. Donors in Cohort 3 counted as recovered after two negative PCRs, clearance, or symptom resolution.

The rearrangement joins TRBV9 to TRBJ2-3; D remains unclear. The sequenced sample consisted of PBMCs or T cells enriched from blood (not recorded which). This receptor was identified in a woman aged 35 to 49 who had recovered from COVID-19. CDR3 region: CASKDLRGTDTQYF. The CDR3 bases are TGTGCCAGCAAAGATCTTCGGGGCACAGATACGCAGTATTTT.